The 27 T cell receptor beta chains listed next were all sequenced from one sample in a study of cytomegalovirus exposure and HLA in healthy donors. A multiplex PCR was run with 60 Vbeta primers and 13 Jbeta primers. Generated by immunoSEQ multiplex PCR, the TCRdb table keeps only in-frame clones and is missing some. The sample lists approximately 77,000 clones, 60% to 85% occurring once. Sequenced input: PBMCs. All receptors come from a man aged 40-49 years in good health and CMV-seronegative.

In nucleotides, the CDR3 is TGTGCCAGCAGCATCGAGGGCCTCGGCACAGATACGCAGTATTTT. This translates into CASSIEGLGTDTQYF. The rearrangement joins TRBV21-1 to TRBJ2-3; the D call TRBD2 from the table was never checked on the DNA. TRBV21-1 is flagged as a pseudogene. The CDR3 has 15 amino acids.

V and J are TRBV27 and TRBJ2-7, with TRBD2 identical over 9 bases. The V gene's germline CDR1 is MNHEY and CDR2 SMNVEV (reference sequence). CDR3 size: 14 residues. Losses at the gene ends were 6 bases for V and 2 bases for J; bases not matched to a gene: 5. Here the CDR3 reads CASSSGTSPYEQYF. CDR3 nucleotide sequence: TGTGCCAGCAGCTCCGGGACTAGCCCCTACGAGCAGTACTTC.

V gene TRBV5-6 combines with J gene TRBJ2-7, with a possible D match to TRBD2 (6 bases). CDR3 size: 13 residues. Trimming left V 4 bases short and J 10 bases short, with 18 bases between. Looked up from germline, CDR1 is SGHDT and CDR2 is YYEEEE. The CDR3 is CASSLRVGSGQYF. CDR3 bases: TGTGCCAGCAGCCTGCGGGTGGGTAGCGGACAGTACTTC.

The chain recombines TRBV10-1 with TRBJ1-1, with D unclear. The ends were cut back, 4 bases at V and 4 bases at J, with 10 bases in the middle. Germline lookup yields CDR1 WNHNN and CDR2 SYGVQD (reference sequence). CDR3 length equals 13 residues. This chain's CDR3 is CASSGGMLTEAFF. In DNA, the CDR3 is TGCGCCAGCAGTGGAGGGATGCTCACTGAAGCTTTCTTT.

A note on this clone: The sample contains more than one DNA sequence encoding this CDR3. The chain carries TRBV5-6 and TRBJ2-7; TRBD2 aligns across 9 bases. V lost 5 bases, J lost 4 bases, and 7 bases stayed unmatched. The CDR3 totals 14 residues. CDR1 is SGHDT and CDR2 is YYEEEE in the germline V gene. The CDR3 region has the DNA TGTGCCAGCAGTCAGCCGGGACTAGCATACGAGCAGTACTTC. Amino acids: CASSQPGLAYEQYF.

This sequence joins TRBV28 and TRBJ1-1, with D tentatively TRBD1 (6 bases). V was clipped by 3 bases and J by 0 bases, with 20 bases between them. This CDR3 has 18 residues. The germline V gene has CDR1 MDHEN and CDR2 SYDVKM. This CDR3 reads CASSLPTSNRALNTEAFF. The DNA for the CDR3 is TGTGCCAGCAGTTTGCCCACTAGTAACAGGGCCCTGAACACTGAAGCTTTCTTT.

The chain joins TRBV4-3 to TRBJ2-3; weak D call: TRBD2 (6 bases). This CDR3 has 14 residues. The V gene lost 0 bases and the J gene lost 4 bases, with 8 bases spanning the gap. The V gene's germline CDR1 is LGHNA and CDR2 YSLEER. Written as DNA, the CDR3 is TGCGCCAGCAGCCAAGATGGGGAGGCAGATACGCAGTATTTT. Protein sequence: CASSQDGEADTQYF.

This clone was seen a handful of times. This chain connects TRBV28 to TRBJ2-3; 7 nucleotides match TRBD2. There are 12 residues in the CDR3. CDR1 is MDHEN and CDR2 is SYDVKM in the germline V gene. V lost 10 bases, J lost 2 bases, and 3 bases stayed unmatched. The CDR3 DNA is TGTGCCATAGCGGGTGACACAGATACGCAGTATTTT. Amino acid sequence: CAIAGDTDTQYF.

This CDR3 reads CASSQVDRGEQFF. In DNA, the CDR3 is TGCGCCAGCAGCCAAGTTGACAGAGGTGAGCAGTTCTTC. The chain has TRBV4-3 and TRBJ2-1; D perhaps matches TRBD1 (5 bases). V was trimmed by 1 base and J by 9 bases, leaving 10 bases between them. The CDR3 runs 13 residues. Germline-derived CDR1 and CDR2 are LGHNA and YSLEER.

The chain joins TRBV6-5 to TRBJ2-7, with 7 bases lining up with TRBD2. The CDR3 runs to 15 residues. J was trimmed by 0 bases and V by 6 bases; bases with no gene match: 8. CDR1 and CDR2 (germline): MNHEY, SVGAGI. The CDR3 loop is CASRGEGGLSYEQYF. In DNA form, the CDR3 reads TGTGCCAGCAGGGGGGAGGGCGGACTCTCCTACGAGCAGTACTTC.

This clone turned up a few times. The V gene is TRBV28, the J gene TRBJ1-2; 9 bases map to TRBD1. The ends lost 4 bases at V and 8 bases at J; junction bases unmatched: 14. Germline lookup yields CDR1 MDHEN and CDR2 SYDVKM. This CDR3 has 16 amino acids. CDR3: CASSSPKPGQGLGYTF. The CDR3 nucleotides read TGTGCCAGCAGTTCGCCTAAGCCGGGACAGGGTTTGGGCTACACCTTC.

V usage is TRBV4-3 and J usage is TRBJ2-7; TRBD1 matches 7 bases. V shed 1 base, J shed 2 bases, and the junction held 8 bases outside the gene matches. The CDR3 extends over 16 amino acids. Germline V lookup: CDR1 LGHNA, CDR2 YSLEER. Here the CDR3 DNA reads TGCGCCAGCAGCCAAGCCCGGGACAGAATTCCCTACGAGCAGTACTTC. Translating gives CASSQARDRIPYEQYF.

V gene TRBV7-9 combines with J gene TRBJ2-1, with 9 bases aligning to TRBD1. The CDR3 totals 16 residues. The V gene end was trimmed by 4 bases and the J gene end by 7 bases; junction bases not matched to a gene: 11. Germline CDR1 is SEHNR and CDR2 is FQNEAQ (reference sequence). The CDR3 loop reads CASSYRTGGIGNEQFF. DNA for the CDR3: TGTGCCAGCAGCTACCGAACAGGGGGCATTGGTAATGAGCAGTTCTTC.

This clone came up once. This sequence joins TRBV30 and TRBJ2-1, with TRBD2 identical over 9 bases. Germline-derived CDR1 and CDR2 are GTSNPN and SVGIG (reference sequence). The CDR3 spans 17 residues. The trim removed 2 bases at V and 6 bases at J, leaving 14 bases unmatched. The CDR3 sequence is CAWSTLRSSGKINEQFF. The DNA of the CDR3 is TGTGCCTGGAGTACTCTAAGGTCTAGCGGGAAGATCAATGAGCAGTTCTTC.

V and J are TRBV5-1 and TRBJ2-1; 15 positions agree with TRBD2. This CDR3 spans 17 amino acids. In germline, CDR1 is SGHRS, CDR2 YFSETQ. V shed 2 bases and J 6 bases; nucleotides not matched to a gene: 6. The DNA of the CDR3 is TGCGCCAGCAGCTTAGGGACTAGCGGGAGGTTCGGCAATGAGCAGTTCTTC. Translation: CASSLGTSGRFGNEQFF.

The chain has TRBV4-2 and TRBJ2-5; TRBD2 might be the D (6 bases). CDR3 size: 15 residues. Germline V gene sequence: CDR1 LGHNA, CDR2 YNFKEQ. Trimming removed 4 bases at V and 1 base at J, with 13 bases between. This CDR3 is CASSRTMGGQETQYF. CDR3 sequence (DNA): TGTGCCAGCAGCCGAACGATGGGGGGCCAAGAGACCCAGTACTTC.

The chain couples TRBV15 to TRBJ2-7; 9 positions match TRBD1. CDR1 is LNHNV and CDR2 is YYDKDF in the germline V gene (reference sequence). V shed 4 bases, J shed 1 base, and the junction held 5 bases outside the gene matches. This CDR3 has 15 residues. The CDR3 here is CATSTAGTGSYEQYF. The CDR3 nucleotides read TGTGCCACCAGCACAGCCGGGACAGGGTCCTACGAGCAGTACTTC.

The chain uses TRBV23-1 and TRBJ2-7; 9 bases fit TRBD1. TRBV23-1 is classed as an ORF, of uncertain function. J was trimmed by 2 bases and V by 6 bases; bases with no gene match: 14. The CDR3 totals 17 residues. The CDR3 spells CASRHRDRVLPPYEQYF. CDR3 nucleotide sequence: TGCGCCAGCAGACACCGGGACAGGGTTTTGCCCCCCTACGAGCAGTACTTC.

This clone was picked up one time. V and J are TRBV4-1 and TRBJ2-1, with TRBD2 as a possible D gene (6 bases). The CDR3 covers 15 residues. The V end lost 0 bases, the J end lost 2 bases, and 8 bases lay between the germline ends. Looked up from germline, CDR1 is MGHRA and CDR2 is YSYEKL. CDR3 region: CASSQEEGAYNEQFF. CDR3 DNA: TGCGCCAGCAGCCAAGAGGAGGGAGCCTACAATGAGCAGTTCTTC.

The CDR3 region is CAWSHGGATSYEQYF. The CDR3 region has the DNA TGTGCCTGGAGTCATGGGGGGGCCACCTCCTACGAGCAGTACTTC. This rearrangement joins TRBV30 to TRBJ2-7, with a possible D match to TRBD2 (7 bases). The CDR3 totals 15 residues. V was trimmed by 2 bases and J by 0 bases, leaving 14 bases between them. Germline V gene data show CDR1 as GTSNPN and CDR2 as SVGIG (reference sequence).

The chain couples TRBV5-4 to TRBJ1-3; D is undetermined. V lost 0 bases and J 4 bases, leaving 11 bases between the germline ends. The CDR3 loop spans 15 amino acids. The V gene's germline CDR1 is SGHNT and CDR2 YYREEE (reference sequence). CDR3 region: CASSLGGFAGNTIYF. The CDR3 DNA reads as TGTGCCAGCAGCTTGGGAGGATTCGCAGGAAACACCATATATTTT.

The J gene is TRBJ1-5, the V gene TRBV7-2, with unresolved D. Germline V lookup: CDR1 SGHTA, CDR2 FQGNSA. This CDR3 is built from 15 residues. Trimming pared 2 bases from V and 0 bases from J, leaving 8 bases between. The CDR3 is CASSLSGYSNQPQHF. In DNA form, the CDR3 reads TGTGCCAGCAGCTTATCAGGATATAGCAATCAGCCCCAGCATTTT.

The chain uses TRBV5-6 and TRBJ2-5; TRBD1 matches at 7 bases. Germline loops: CDR1 SGHDT, CDR2 YYEEEE. CDR3 length: 15 amino acids. J was trimmed by 2 bases and V by 2 bases; bases with no gene match: 6. The CDR3 DNA reads TGTGCCAGCAGCTTCCTCGACAGGGCACAAGAGACCCAGTACTTC. It encodes CASSFLDRAQETQYF.

This chain connects TRBV5-6 to TRBJ2-7; D is perhaps TRBD2 (5 bases). Germline V gene lookup returns CDR1 SGHDT and CDR2 YYEEEE. The V end was cut by 1 base, the J end by 3 bases, with 8 bases between. The CDR3 has 13 amino acids. The CDR3 loop is CASSLYGIYEQYF. The CDR3 DNA reads as TGTGCCAGCAGCTTGTACGGGATCTACGAGCAGTACTTC.

The V and J genes are TRBV23-1 and TRBJ2-7, with 7 bases fitting TRBD1. TRBV23-1 is sorted into the ORF group, with uncertain function. There are 14 residues in the CDR3. J was trimmed by 3 bases and V by 6 bases; bases with no gene match: 8. The CDR3 sequence is CASSYRTGGYEQYF. Written as DNA, the CDR3 is TGCGCCAGCAGCTACAGGACAGGCGGCTACGAGCAGTACTTC.

This chain connects TRBV30 to TRBJ2-7; the match to TRBD1 covers 7 bases. The V segment lost 2 bases and the J segment 1 base; nucleotides outside the gene matches: 2. Germline loops: CDR1 GTSNPN, CDR2 SVGIG (reference sequence). This CDR3 contains 13 residues. The CDR3 here is CAWSKGQSYEQYF. CDR3 nucleotides: TGTGCCTGGAGTAAGGGACAGTCCTACGAGCAGTACTTC.

The rearrangement joins TRBV19 to TRBJ2-7; possible D gene TRBD2, 5 bases. The CDR3 has 14 residues. Trimming cost V 3 bases and J 5 bases, with 14 bases left between them. The germline V gene has CDR1 LNHDA and CDR2 SQIVND (reference sequence). CDR3 bases: TGTGCCAGTAGTATGGAGGCTTCTGCTCACGAGCAGTACTTC. This gives the protein CASSMEASAHEQYF. The full variable domain, rest sourced from reference TRBV19 and TRBJ2-7, is DGGITQSPKYLFRKEGQNVTLSCEQNLNHDAMYWYRQDPGQGLRLIYYSQIVNDFQKGDIAEGYSVSREKKESFPLTVTSAQKNPTAFYLCASSMEASAHEQYFGPGTRLTVT.